This T cell receptor (beta chain) was observed in a study of control samples from healthy donors and cancer patients (dated by TCRdb to the early 2020s). Details on this clone: Its specific antigen is unknown. Within one base of it there is no much larger clone, and no base qualities were kept.

Library preparation was by the immunoSEQ multiplex PCR assay. TCRdb limited this immuneACCESS table to in-frame rearrangements with V and J called. A share of clones is missing; checked studies link under half to unresolved V genes, and the rest is unexplained. In this sample the table shows under 200,000 clones, roughly 91% of which occur a single time. 1.5% of the sample goes to the ten largest clones. In the germline V gene, CDR1 corresponds to SNHLY and CDR2 to FYNNEI. V is shortened by 4 bases, J by 7 bases, and the region joining them spans 11 bases. From the cysteine up to the phenylalanine, the CDR3 has a length of 14 residues. Here the CDR3 DNA is all that survives: 42 bases in frame from base 1.

Specimen: blood. The TCR originated in a woman aged 25 to 39 in good health. The chain couples TRBV2 to TRBJ1-6, and perhaps TRBD1 as D gene, on 6 matching bases. The encoded CDR3 is CASSGEQGNSPLHF. In nucleotide form, the sequence is TGTGCCAGCAGTGGTGAGCAGGGGAATTCACCCCTCCACTTT.